This section outlines one T cell receptor (beta chain) sequence together with its context. Its specificity is unknown. The data were obtained in a study of OX40 agonist ivuxolimab in advanced cancers. Study in general: The dose of intravenous ivuxolimab that patients received every 2 weeks ranged from 0.01 to 10 mg/kg. Participants, about 83% male, averaged approximately 60 years of age, ranging from roughly 23 to 90. Prior anti-PD-1, anti-PD-L1 or anti-CTLA-4 therapy did not bar entry, and roughly 40% had some.

V was clipped by 2 bases and J by 4 bases, with 6 bases between them. Per the germline V gene, CDR1 is SGHDT and CDR2 is YYEEEE. The CDR3 is 12 amino acids. Findings of the study overall: The CD4+ and CD8+ T cells in the blood had expanded clonally by week 6 at 0.1 to 3.0 mg/kg.

Some clones are missing from TCRdb's copy, which holds only in-frame ones; the method was immunoSEQ multiplex PCR. The sample records some 86,000 clones, 90% being singletons. The chain has TRBV5-6 and TRBJ1-1; D not certain. The material was CD4+ or CD8+ T cells sorted from blood, obtained in a trial of the OX40 agonist ivuxolimab. The sequence was obtained from an adult with an advanced solid tumor such as melanoma, head and neck, liver or kidney cancer. For the CDR3, the DNA is TGTGCCAGCAGCTTTGTGGGCACTGAAGCTTTCTTT. Translation: CASSFVGTEAFF.